Listed here are 17 T cell receptor beta chains from one sample, sequenced in a study of OX40 agonist ivuxolimab in advanced cancers. TCRdb keeps only in-frame clones here, not all; method: immunoSEQ multiplex PCR. The sample has more than 45,000 clones; 88% are singletons. Sequencing was performed on CD4+ or CD8+ T cells sorted from blood, taken in a trial of the OX40 agonist ivuxolimab. The receptor set was obtained from an adult with an advanced solid tumor such as melanoma, head and neck, liver or kidney cancer.

This chain connects TRBV11-3 to TRBJ2-5; 10 bases agree with TRBD1. Trimming cost V 5 bases and J 2 bases; bases outside gene matches: 5. Germline CDR1 reads SGHNT; CDR2 reads YENEEA. This CDR3 spans 15 amino acids. As DNA, the CDR3 is TGTGCCAGCAGCCACGGACAGGGGGAGCAAGAGACCCAGTACTTC. Its protein is CASSHGQGEQETQYF.

The chain uses TRBV7-6 and TRBJ2-7; D not certain. The V end lost 2 bases, the J end lost 2 bases, and 10 bases lay between the germline ends. Germline values: CDR1 SGHVS, CDR2 FNYEAQ. This CDR3 comprises 14 residues. CDR3 region: CASSLTSGPYEQYF. The CDR3 DNA follows: TGTGCCAGCAGCTTAACGTCTGGTCCCTACGAGCAGTACTTC.

V usage is TRBV10-1 and J usage is TRBJ1-4, with TRBD1 identical over 8 bases. CDR3 length equals 13 residues. Germline trimming cut 5 bases from V and 7 bases from J; bases unmatched to any gene: 3. Germline assignment: CDR1 WNHNN and CDR2 SYGVQD (reference sequence). CDR3 in amino acids: CASSPGGGEKLFF. The DNA of the CDR3 is TGCGCCAGCAGTCCAGGGGGCGGTGAAAAACTGTTTTTT.

This chain joins TRBV7-9 and TRBJ1-3; D unclear. V lost 6 bases to trimming and J lost 2 bases, with 5 bases between them. The CDR3 has 12 amino acids. Germline lookup yields CDR1 SEHNR and CDR2 FQNEAQ (reference sequence). In DNA, the CDR3 is TGTGCCAGCAGGGCTGCTGGAAACACCATATATTTT. Amino acids: CASRAAGNTIYF.

This rearrangement joins TRBV11-3 to TRBJ2-7; D might be TRBD2 (6 bases). The CDR3 runs 13 residues. The ends were cut back, 9 bases at V and 3 bases at J, with 15 bases in the middle. Germline V lookup: CDR1 SGHNT, CDR2 YENEEA. Here the CDR3 reads CASKAGWRYEQYF. CDR3 sequence (DNA): TGTGCCAGTAAAGCGGGTTGGCGCTACGAGCAGTACTTC.

The J gene is TRBJ1-2, the V gene TRBV28, with no clear D. In germline, CDR1 is MDHEN, CDR2 SYDVKM. V gave up 4 bases and J gave up 7 bases, with 13 bases separating them. There are 13 residues in the CDR3. CDR3 loop: CASSSAYRGGYTF. The CDR3 coding sequence is TGTGCCAGCAGTTCCGCGTACCGAGGTGGCTACACCTTC.

V and J are TRBV18 and TRBJ2-6; D not certain. Germline V gives CDR1 KGHSH, CDR2 LQKENI. CDR3 length: 14 amino acids. V was pared by 3 bases and J by 3 bases, with 6 bases between. The CDR3 DNA is TGTGCCAGCTCACCGGATTATGGGGCCAACGTCCTGACTTTC. Translating gives CASSPDYGANVLTF.

This rearrangement joins TRBV7-2 to TRBJ2-3; possible D gene TRBD1, 6 bases. V was trimmed by 6 bases and J by 6 bases, leaving 13 bases between them. Germline V gene sequence: CDR1 SGHTA, CDR2 FQGNSA. CDR3 size: 13 residues. CDR3 DNA sequence: TGTGCCAGCAGACCGGACAGTCGGGATACGCAGTATTTT. Translating it yields CASRPDSRDTQYF. The whole variable domain, remainder taken from reference TRBV7-2 and TRBJ2-3, is GAGVSQSPSNKVTEKGKDVELRCDPISGHTALYWYRQSLGQGLEFLIYFQGNSAPDKSGLPSDRFSAERTGGSVSTLTIQRTQQEDSAVYLCASRPDSRDTQYFGPGTRLTVL.

This clone showed up just once. This sequence joins TRBV19 and TRBJ2-1; D is unclear. CDR1 and CDR2 from the germline V gene are LNHDA and SQIVND (reference sequence). The CDR3 sequence is 16 residues long. Trimming removed 5 bases at V and 2 bases at J, with 16 bases between. The CDR3 loop reads CASSPPGSQAYNEQFF. In DNA form, the CDR3 reads TGTGCCAGTAGTCCTCCGGGTAGTCAAGCCTACAATGAGCAGTTCTTC.

The chain combines TRBV9 with TRBJ1-4; 7 nucleotides agree with TRBD1. This CDR3 spans 17 amino acids. V gave up 3 bases and J gave up 8 bases; unmatched junction bases: 16. Germline V gene sequence: CDR1 SGDLS, CDR2 YYNGEE. CDR3 loop: CASSAPGAGGRGEKLFF. The CDR3 bases are TGTGCCAGCAGCGCCCCGGGGGCAGGGGGACGCGGAGAAAAACTGTTTTTT. Using reference TRBV9 and TRBJ1-4 for the parts outside the CDR3, the full variable domain is DSGVTQTPKHLITATGQRVTLRCSPRSGDLSVYWYQQSLDQGLQFLIQYYNGEERAKGNILERFSAQQFPDLHSELNLSSLELGDSALYFCASSAPGAGGRGEKLFFGSGTQLSVL.

The chain employs TRBV15 and TRBJ2-1; TRBD2 aligns across 12 bases. CDR1 and CDR2 from the germline V gene are LNHNV and YYDKDF (reference sequence). This CDR3 has 16 residues. Losses at the gene ends were 2 bases for V and 9 bases for J; bases not matched to a gene: 8. The CDR3 DNA follows: TGTGCCACCAGCAGACTACCGACTAGCGGGAGAGTTGAGCAGTTCTTC. Encoded protein: CATSRLPTSGRVEQFF.

The V gene is TRBV12-5, the J gene TRBJ2-2; no clear D. Trimming cost V 2 bases and J 1 base, with 17 bases left between them. The CDR3 totals 18 residues. Germline V gene sequence: CDR1 LGHNT, CDR2 FRNRAP. The CDR3 DNA sequence: TGTGCTAGTGGTTTGACCCCCAAAGAAACCATGAACACCGGGGAGCTGTTTTTT. It specifies CASGLTPKETMNTGELFF.

On this clone itself: At one boundary the junction diverges from the germline segment, which might be a read error. J is TRBJ2-7 and V is TRBV5-6, with D possibly matching TRBD1 (6 bases). The CDR3 spans 15 residues. Germline V CDR1 and CDR2: SGHDT, YYEEEE. The DNA for the CDR3 is TGTGCCAGCAGCTTCCCAGGGGTCACCTCCAACGAGCAGTACTTC. Residues: CASSFPGVTSNEQYF.

The chain links TRBV18 to TRBJ2-1, with D tentatively TRBD1 (7 bases). The CDR3 runs to 16 residues. Trimming stripped 3 bases from V and 6 bases from J, with 18 bases between. Germline CDR1 is KGHSH and CDR2 is LQKENI. DNA of the CDR3: TGTGCCAGCTCACCGACGGGGGACAGAATACTCAATGAGCAGTTCTTC. Its translation is CASSPTGDRILNEQFF.

The chain joins TRBV29-1 to TRBJ2-4; 13 bases line up with TRBD2. The CDR3 sequence is 16 residues long. With V trimmed by 6 bases and J by 9 bases, 14 bases remained unmatched. Germline V lookup: CDR1 SQVTM, CDR2 ANQGSEA. CDR3 in amino acids: CSVGPRTSGSNGIQYF. CDR3 nucleotides: TGCAGCGTCGGGCCCCGGACTAGCGGGAGTAACGGCATTCAGTACTTC.

The chain combines TRBV5-4 with TRBJ2-5; D is possibly TRBD1 or TRBD2 (5 bases each). Per germline, CDR1 SGHNT and CDR2 YYREEE (reference sequence). Trimming cost V 6 bases and J 1 base, with 16 bases left between them. This CDR3 comprises 15 residues. CDR3 amino acids: CASKPGVGVQETQYF. The CDR3 coding sequence is TGTGCCAGCAAACCCGGTGTGGGGGTCCAAGAGACCCAGTACTTC. The full variable domain, in which reference TRBV5-4 and TRBJ2-5 provide the parts outside the CDR3, is ETGVTQSPTHLIKTRGQQVTLRCSSQSGHNTVSWYQQALGQGPQFIFQYYREEENGRGNFPPRFSGLQFPNYSSELNVNALELDDSALYLCASKPGVGVQETQYFGPGTRLLVL.

This chain links TRBV9 with TRBJ2-2, with TRBD2 as a possible D gene (6 bases). Germline CDR1 reads SGDLS; CDR2 reads YYNGEE. The CDR3 spans 14 residues. V lost 5 bases to trimming and J lost 0 bases, with 8 bases between them. Here the CDR3 DNA reads TGTGCCAGCAGGGCGGGAACGAACACCGGGGAGCTGTTTTTT. It is translated as CASRAGTNTGELFF.